Presented here are 15 T cell receptor beta chains from one specimen sequenced in a study of T-cell memory formation after mild COVID-19 (dated by TCRdb to about 2021). Libraries were constructed by 5' RACE. Sequencing took place on an Illumina NovaSeq 6000. TCRdb's own reprocessing of the public reads used fastp at Q25 and MiXCR and kept productive beta chains. Each CDR3 protein gets just one entry, which takes the most common genes and DNA from the rows behind it. A total of roughly 100,000 distinct CDR3 sequences appear in this sample, about 12% of them only once. Together, the top ten hold about 26% of the sample. The sequenced material came from PBMCs or a T cell subset sorted from them (not recorded which). The receptors come from an adult woman who had mild COVID-19 (a few samples of this study predate the infection). The sample titles of this study are shuffled in the database, so cell type and time point are left out; the donor was told from shared clones.

This clonotype has more than one count but fewer than ten. The chain is built from TRBV9 and TRBJ2-7; 13 bases map to TRBD2. The CDR3 extends over 16 amino acids. Germline-derived CDR1 and CDR2 are SGDLS and YYNGEE. With 1 base clipped from V and 5 bases from J, the junction kept 6 bases outside the gene matches. The CDR3 DNA sequence: TGTGCCAGCAGCGTAAGCGGGACTAGCGGGACCCACGAGCAGTACTTC. Residues: CASSVSGTSGTHEQYF.

In its sample, this clonotype was seen a few times. The rearrangement uses TRBV9 and TRBJ1-2, with 9 bases fitting TRBD1. The junction had 9 bases not matched to a gene; V was cut back by 4 bases and J by 2 bases. This CDR3 spans 16 amino acids. CDR1 and CDR2 (germline): SGDLS, YYNGEE. CDR3 sequence (DNA): TGTGCCAGCAGCACCGGGACAGGGTTTGGGAACTATGGCTACACCTTC. It codes for CASSTGTGFGNYGYTF.

This clonotype was detected only a few times. This sequence joins TRBV4-3 and TRBJ2-2; possibly TRBD1 or TRBD2 for D (5 bases each). Germline CDR1 is LGHNA and CDR2 is YSLEER. Between the trimmed V and J ends, which lost 5 bases and 1 base, there was a span of 17 bases. This CDR3 contains 17 residues. In nucleotides, the CDR3 is TGCGCCAGCAGCGTGGTGGTGGGGGAGCAGAACACCGGGGAGCTGTTTTTT. As protein: CASSVVVGEQNTGELFF.

This clonotype was found a few times. The chain combines TRBV15 with TRBJ2-2; 13 positions agree with TRBD2. The V segment lost 0 bases and the J segment 4 bases; nucleotides outside the gene matches: 2. The V gene's germline CDR1 is LNHNV and CDR2 YYDKDF (reference sequence). The CDR3 has 17 residues. The CDR3 nucleotides read TGTGCCACCAGCAGAGATCGGACTAGCGGGGGCACCGGGGAGCTGTTTTTT. Encoded protein: CATSRDRTSGGTGELFF.

This clonotype has just a few counts. The V and J genes are TRBV4-3 and TRBJ2-1; D is uncertain. The CDR3 runs 14 residues. From germline, CDR1 is LGHNA and CDR2 YSLEER. Trimming took off 1 base at V and 5 bases at J, with 9 bases between the two ends. CDR3 loop: CASSQGAADNEQFF. CDR3 bases: TGCGCCAGCAGCCAAGGCGCCGCGGACAATGAGCAGTTCTTC.

This clonotype was seen repeatedly, ten times or more. The genes are TRBV12-3 or TRBV12-4 and TRBJ1-2, with TRBD1 matching over 9 bases. The CDR3 contains 17 residues. The trim removed 5 bases at V and 4 bases at J, leaving 14 bases unmatched. DNA of the CDR3: TGTGCCAGCAGTCTAATCCGAGGGACAGGGTTAGGCTATGGCTACACCTTC. Translating gives CASSLIRGTGLGYGYTF.

This clonotype was observed at least ten times. The J gene is TRBJ2-7, the V gene TRBV15; TRBD1 matches 11 bases. Germline CDR1 and CDR2: LNHNV and YYDKDF (reference sequence). The CDR3 extends over 17 amino acids. V lost 2 bases and J lost 6; bases outside the gene matches: 12. The CDR3 loop reads CATSRSPPGQGVREQYF. The CDR3 nucleotides read TGTGCCACCAGCAGAAGTCCCCCGGGACAGGGGGTTCGCGAGCAGTACTTC.

This clonotype appeared a few times. The V gene is TRBV7-3, the J gene TRBJ2-3; 11 bases map to TRBD2. CDR3 length: 17 residues. In germline, CDR1 is SGHTA, CDR2 FQGTGA. V trimming: 0 bases; J trimming: 6 bases; junction bases outside the gene matches: 8. The CDR3 loop is CASSLTLAGGLGDTQYF. The CDR3 region has the DNA TGTGCCAGCAGCTTAACCCTAGCGGGAGGACTTGGGGATACGCAGTATTTT. Based on the CDR3 plus reference TRBV7-3 and TRBJ2-3, the full variable domain is GAGVSQTPSNKVTEKGKYVELRCDPISGHTALYWYRQSLGQGPEFLIYFQGTGAADDSGLPNDRFFAVRPEGSVSTLKIQRTERGDSAVYLCASSLTLAGGLGDTQYFGPGTRLTVL.

Many counts were recorded for this clonotype. The rearrangement links TRBV24-1 to TRBJ2-7; 7 nucleotides agree with TRBD1. Germline CDR1 KGHDR, CDR2 SFDVKD. This CDR3 contains 13 residues. The trim removed 4 bases at V and 6 bases at J, leaving 5 bases unmatched. CDR3 sequence reads: CATSDTGQSEQYF. As DNA, the CDR3 is TGTGCCACCAGTGACACGGGACAGAGCGAGCAGTACTTC.

The chain is built from TRBV25-1 and TRBJ2-7; TRBD1 matches 9 bases. Germline loops: CDR1 MGHDK, CDR2 SYGVNS. The CDR3 spans 14 residues. J lost 3 bases, V lost 3 bases, and 3 bases had no gene match. The CDR3 nucleotides read TGTGCCAGCAGTGACTGGGACAGGGTCTACGAGCAGTACTTC. Translation: CASSDWDRVYEQYF.

A few counts support this clonotype. This chain joins TRBV12-3 or TRBV12-4 and TRBJ2-7; D is ambiguous. V gave up 2 bases and J gave up 0 bases, with 8 bases separating them. This CDR3 has 14 amino acids. The CDR3 region is CASSLRPYSYEQYF. Written as DNA, the CDR3 is TGTGCCAGCAGTTTACGTCCATACTCCTACGAGCAGTACTTC.

The V call is TRBV12-3 or TRBV12-4, the J call TRBJ2-3, with D uncertain. CDR3 length equals 14 residues. Trimming took 3 bases from V and 4 from J, leaving 11 bases between them. The chain's CDR3 is CASSLGLSADTQYF. In DNA form, the CDR3 reads TGTGCCAGCAGTTTGGGCCTCTCCGCAGATACGCAGTATTTT.

The gene calls are TRBV12-3 or TRBV12-4 and TRBJ1-1; weak D call: TRBD1 (5 bases). The CDR3 has 15 residues. V lost 6 bases and J lost 0, with 14 bases in between. In DNA form, the CDR3 reads TGTGCCAGCAGGGGGGGGGAAATCATGAACACTGAAGCTTTCTTT. As protein: CASRGGEIMNTEAFF.

The table lists this clonotype with a few counts. V usage is TRBV10-3 and J usage is TRBJ2-2, with D perhaps TRBD2 (6 bases). CDR3 size: 17 residues. V gave up 4 bases and J gave up 3 bases, with 18 bases separating them. Germline V gene data show CDR1 as ENHRY and CDR2 as SYGVKD. The CDR3 loop is CAISGLEGGIYTGELFF. The CDR3 DNA is TGTGCCATCAGTGGTTTGGAGGGTGGCATATACACCGGGGAGCTGTTTTTT.

This clonotype showed up just a few times. The chain combines TRBV7-9 with TRBJ2-3, with D unclear. CDR1 and CDR2 (germline): SEHNR, FQNEAQ (reference sequence). Trimming took off 3 bases at V and 2 bases at J, with 6 bases between the two ends. CDR3 length: 13 residues. The CDR3 DNA reads as TGTGCCAGCAGCTTTGCCCACACAGATACGCAGTATTTT. It yields the protein CASSFAHTDTQYF.